This TCR beta chain originates from a study of blood T cell repertoires in COVID-19. Turning to the study itself: The United States, Italy and Spain were the sources of the acute and convalescent COVID-19 samples. PBMCs, B-cell-depleted T cells, or T cells were the source of the cDNA or gDNA that made up the material.

The authors' processing: Counts of nucleated cells, estimated from reference gene primer amplification, were obtained. Some clones are missing from TCRdb's copy, which holds only in-frame ones; the method was immunoSEQ multiplex PCR. V, J and clone size are taken as reported in that table, and D and trimming were inferred from the DNA itself. The sample lists about 200,000 clones, about 84% occurring once. One Seattle source followed patients from active infection through their disease course. Specimen: peripheral blood. This clonotype was sampled from a woman older than 75 with COVID-19, enrolled during active disease.

The DNA of the CDR3 is TGTGCCAGCAGCCAAGGCGGGACAGGGGGCTATGGCTACACCTTC. Its translation is CASSQGGTGGYGYTF. This chain connects TRBV3-1 (or the pseudogene TRBV3-2) to TRBJ1-2, with 11 nucleotides matching TRBD1. Per the germline V gene, CDR1 is LGHDT and CDR2 is YNNKEL (reference sequence). Losses at the gene ends were 1 base for V and 4 bases for J; bases not matched to a gene: 2. The CDR3 runs 15 residues.